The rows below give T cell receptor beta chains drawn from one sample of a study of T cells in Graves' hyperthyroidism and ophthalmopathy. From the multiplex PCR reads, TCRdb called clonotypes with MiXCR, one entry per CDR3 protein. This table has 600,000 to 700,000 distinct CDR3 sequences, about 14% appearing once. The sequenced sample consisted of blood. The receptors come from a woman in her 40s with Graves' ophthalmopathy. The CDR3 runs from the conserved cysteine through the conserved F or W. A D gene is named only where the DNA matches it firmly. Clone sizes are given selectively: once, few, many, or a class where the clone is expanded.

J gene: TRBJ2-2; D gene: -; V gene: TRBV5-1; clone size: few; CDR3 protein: CASSLEADRGGELFF; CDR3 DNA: TGCGCCAGCAGCTTGGAGGCAGATCGGGGCGGGGAGCTGTTTTTT
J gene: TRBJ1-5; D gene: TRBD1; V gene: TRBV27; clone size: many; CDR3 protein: CASSPGQGYQPQHF; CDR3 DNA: TGTGCCAGCAGCCCGGGACAGGGATATCAGCCCCAGCATTTT
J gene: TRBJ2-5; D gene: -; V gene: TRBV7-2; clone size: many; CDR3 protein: CASSRRGVGRQETQYF; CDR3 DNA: TGTGCCAGCAGCCGCCGTGGGGTAGGCAGACAAGAGACCCAGTACTTC
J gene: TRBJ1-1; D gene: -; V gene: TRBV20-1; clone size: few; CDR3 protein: CSALAGNGGVEAFF; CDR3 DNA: TGCAGTGCCCTAGCTGGGAACGGGGGAGTAGAAGCTTTCTTT
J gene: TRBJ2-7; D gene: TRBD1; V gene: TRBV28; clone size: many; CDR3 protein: CATVGQVYEQYF; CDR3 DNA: TGTGCTACGGTGGGACAGGTTTACGAGCAGTACTTC
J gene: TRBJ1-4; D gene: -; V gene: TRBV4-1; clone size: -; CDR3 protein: CASSQERGIGNEKLFF; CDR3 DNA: TGCGCCAGCAGCCAAGAGAGGGGGATTGGTAATGAAAAACTGTTTTTT
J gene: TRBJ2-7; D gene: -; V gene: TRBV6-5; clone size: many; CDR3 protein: CASSLPLAEQYF; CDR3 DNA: TGTGCCAGCAGTCTACCTCTAGCGGAGCAGTACTTC
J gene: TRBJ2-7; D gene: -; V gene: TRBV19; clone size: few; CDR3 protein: CASSMTARRSSYEQYF; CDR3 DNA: TGTGCCAGTAGTATGACCGCCAGGAGAAGCTCCTACGAGCAGTACTTC
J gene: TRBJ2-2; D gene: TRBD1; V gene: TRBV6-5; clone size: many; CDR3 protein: CASKEGTGGTGELFF; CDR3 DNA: TGTGCCAGCAAAGAGGGGACAGGGGGAACCGGGGAGCTGTTTTTT
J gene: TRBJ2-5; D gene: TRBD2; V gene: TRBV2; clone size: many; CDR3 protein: CASSEARLATETQYF; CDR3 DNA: TGTGCCAGCAGTGAAGCCCGACTAGCTACGGAGACCCAGTACTTC
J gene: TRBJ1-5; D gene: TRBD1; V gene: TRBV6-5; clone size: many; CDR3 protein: CASSYDRGSGNQPQHF; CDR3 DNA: TGTGCCAGCAGTTACGACAGGGGAAGTGGAAATCAGCCCCAGCATTTT
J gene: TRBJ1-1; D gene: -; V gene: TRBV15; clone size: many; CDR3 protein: CATSPDPGSFGNTEAFF; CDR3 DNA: TGTGCCACCAGCCCCGACCCGGGGAGTTTCGGGAACACTGAAGCTTTCTTT
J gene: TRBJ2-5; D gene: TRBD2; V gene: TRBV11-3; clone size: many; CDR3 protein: CASSGRTSDRPHF; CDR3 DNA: TGTGCCAGCAGCGGAAGGACTAGCGACAGGCCCCACTTC
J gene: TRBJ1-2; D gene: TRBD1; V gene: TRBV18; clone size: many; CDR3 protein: CASSPTGTAGGNYGYTF; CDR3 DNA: TGTGCCAGCTCACCAACCGGGACAGCCGGAGGGAACTATGGCTACACCTTC
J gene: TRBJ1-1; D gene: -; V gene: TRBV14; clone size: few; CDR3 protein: CASSQAGLMNTEAFF; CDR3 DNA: TGTGCCAGCAGCCAAGCGGGACTCATGAACACTGAAGCTTTCTTT
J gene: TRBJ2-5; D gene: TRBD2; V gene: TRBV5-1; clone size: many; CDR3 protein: CASSLIPGLAGQETQYF; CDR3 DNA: TGCGCCAGCAGCTTGATACCGGGACTAGCGGGGCAAGAGACCCAGTACTTC
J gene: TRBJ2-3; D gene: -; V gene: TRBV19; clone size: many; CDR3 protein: CASRDGSTDTQYF; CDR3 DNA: TGTGCCAGTCGGGACGGTAGCACAGATACGCAGTATTTT
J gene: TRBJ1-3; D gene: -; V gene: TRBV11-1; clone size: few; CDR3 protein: CASSYTDPTDASGNTIYF; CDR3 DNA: TGTGCCAGCAGCTACACCGATCCGACGGACGCCTCTGGAAACACCATATATTTT
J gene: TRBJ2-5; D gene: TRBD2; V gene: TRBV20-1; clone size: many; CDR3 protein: CSARDSGGTSGSGGTQYF; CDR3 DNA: TGCAGTGCTAGAGATTCGGGGGGGACTAGCGGGAGCGGAGGGACCCAGTACTTC
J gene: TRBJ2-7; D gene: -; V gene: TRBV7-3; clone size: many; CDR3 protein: CASSLNPGASGTEQYF; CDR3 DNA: TGTGCCAGCAGCTTAAACCCAGGGGCTAGCGGTACCGAGCAGTACTTC
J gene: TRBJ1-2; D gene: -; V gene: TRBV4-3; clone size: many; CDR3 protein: CASSVGAKYSDGYTF; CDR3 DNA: TGCGCCAGCAGCGTCGGGGCCAAATATTCGGACGGCTACACCTTC
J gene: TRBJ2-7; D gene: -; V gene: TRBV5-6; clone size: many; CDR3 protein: CASSWGLGESAYEQYF; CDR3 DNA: TGTGCCAGCAGCTGGGGGCTGGGGGAGTCGGCCTACGAGCAGTACTTC
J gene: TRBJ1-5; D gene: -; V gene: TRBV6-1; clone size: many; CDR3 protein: CASSWGLDQPQHF; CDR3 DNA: TGTGCCAGCTCCTGGGGGTTAGATCAGCCCCAGCATTTT
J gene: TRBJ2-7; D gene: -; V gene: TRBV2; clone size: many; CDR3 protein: CASIRGPSYEQYF; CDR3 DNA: TGTGCCAGCATACGGGGTCCTTCCTACGAGCAGTACTTC
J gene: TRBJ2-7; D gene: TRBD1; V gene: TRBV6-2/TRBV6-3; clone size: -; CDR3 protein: CARKDRGYEQYF; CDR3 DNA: TGTGCCAGAAAGGACAGGGGTTACGAGCAGTACTTC
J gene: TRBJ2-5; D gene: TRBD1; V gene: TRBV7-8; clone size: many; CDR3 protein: CASSPWDRGYQETQYF; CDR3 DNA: TGTGCCAGCAGCCCTTGGGACAGGGGCTACCAAGAGACCCAGTACTTC
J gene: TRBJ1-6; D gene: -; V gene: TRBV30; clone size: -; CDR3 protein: CAWTVTELLYNSPLHF; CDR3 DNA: TGTGCCTGGACCGTGACAGAGCTGCTCTATAATTCACCCCTCCACTTT
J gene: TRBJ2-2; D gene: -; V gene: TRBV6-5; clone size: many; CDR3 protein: CASSYEVRDTGELFF; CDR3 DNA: TGTGCCAGCAGTTACGAAGTTAGAGACACCGGGGAGCTGTTTTTT
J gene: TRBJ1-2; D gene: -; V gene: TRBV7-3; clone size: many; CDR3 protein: CASSLSGHGENYGYTF; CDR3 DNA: TGTGCCAGCAGCTTAAGCGGGCACGGAGAAAACTATGGCTACACCTTC
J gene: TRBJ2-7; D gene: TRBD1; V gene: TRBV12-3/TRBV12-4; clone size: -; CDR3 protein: CASSRTGAQEYF; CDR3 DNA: TGTGCCAGCAGTCGGACAGGGGCACAGGAGTACTTC
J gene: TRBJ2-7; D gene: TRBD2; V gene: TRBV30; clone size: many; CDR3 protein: CAWSGLAGNYEQYF; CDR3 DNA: TGTGCCTGGAGTGGACTAGCGGGTAACTACGAGCAGTACTTC